The text below deals with one TCR beta chain. It lacks a known antigen. Qualities for individual bases were not recorded, and no much larger clone is one base off. These data belong to a study of cytomegalovirus exposure and HLA in healthy donors (dated by TCRdb to 2016 to 2017). Regarding the research as a whole: According to an earlier analysis of 587 of the donors, roughly 180 million T cells yielded 120 million or so unique TCR beta sequences and about 280 Gb of sequence data. An early release covering some 640 HLA-typed donors comprised about 290 gigabases of sequencing data and 85 million or so unique TCR sequences. The genetic ancestry cluster associated with self-reported Caucasian donors included about 81% of the roughly 400 genotyped donors. The study aimed to test whether cataloging public T cell receptors could reveal signatures of past pathogen exposure. The T cell repertoires of around 730 subjects were profiled by immunosequencing and related to cytomegalovirus serostatus. Besides the first cohort of approximately 670 subjects, a separate validation cohort made up of 120 different subjects was used. High-throughput TCR immunosequencing, statistical association of individual TCRs with disease status, and machine learning were combined to predict cytomegalovirus infection status. To study patterns of TCR occurrence, a later analysis re-analyzed previously published TCR beta repertoires from 550 to 800 donors and added high-resolution HLA genotyping. Rather than using new phenotypic data, the later analysis identified candidate immune exposures from TCR beta sequences and from how often those sequences occurred across donors. In an earlier analysis of about 590 of the donors, high-throughput TCR beta sequencing was used to judge whether each TCR beta V gene segment behaved as functional or pseudogenic. Donor age, sex, ethnicity and CMV serostatus were collected together with the repertoire data. Genome-wide SNP genotypes for about 60% of the roughly 700 donors were used in a later genetic analysis, which treated that subset as a discovery cohort. All discovery cohort repertoires had been generated on a single sequencing platform. Class I and class II HLA loci were covered by the typing at four-digit resolution. Typing coverage varied by locus: about 620-630 donors for A, B, C, DRB1 and DQB1; more than 500 for DQA1; more than 600 for DPA1; roughly 470 for DPB1. About five DR-DQ haplotypes were treated as single units for association and clustering because of strong linkage in the cohort. Among 398 genotyped donors of the cohort, an average of approximately 220,000 unique TCR beta nucleotide sequences was sequenced per donor, of which 15% to 20% were non-productive.

CDR1 MNHNS and CDR2 SASEGT were looked up in the germline V gene. Spanning cysteine to phenylalanine, the CDR3 consists of 12 amino acids. Just CDR3 DNA is preserved here, 36 bases in frame from base 1. V loses 7 bases, J loses 1 base, and the germline ends lie 8 bases apart. The cohort was made up of roughly 670 healthy bone marrow donors. Cohort members were all nominally healthy when sampled, although unrecorded immune exposures were likely present. The donor tested CMV seronegative, placing the donor among the 350 or so seronegative members of the cohort. Every donor gave a peripheral blood sample, and the peripheral blood mononuclear cells from that sample were used for TCR beta sequencing. The Qiagen DNeasy Blood Extraction Kit was used to extract genomic DNA from the blood cell samples. Library method: the immunoSEQ multiplex PCR assay. A mixture of 60 forward primers for TCR Vbeta segments and 13 reverse primers for TCR Jbeta segments was used in the multiplex PCR. The CDR3 region of rearranged TCR beta genes was amplified from genomic DNA by a multiplex PCR assay. On the Illumina HiSeq System, the amplified TCR beta libraries were sequenced as 87-base-pair reads. The study's own analysis went as follows. A later analysis tallied around 87 million unique TCR beta chains across the 666 repertoires, and 10 million to 11 million of those chains were shared by two or more donors. Raw reads were error-corrected and collapsed into unique sequences by a nearest-neighbor algorithm in which closely related sequences were merged to remove PCR and sequencing errors. CDR3 sequences were aligned to IMGT reference sequences to assign V, D and J gene segments. For a sequence to be retained, a match of at least six nucleotides was required to both a V gene segment and a J gene segment. Rearrangements were called productive when the CDR3 lacked stop codons and stayed in frame with V and J; all others were non-productive. Following IMGT convention, CDR3 was defined as the stretch from the second conserved V-encoded cysteine up to the conserved J-encoded phenylalanine. Sequences without an unambiguous match to a single V gene segment were excluded from the earlier analysis of almost 600 of the donors. In an earlier analysis of a few hundred of the donors, V segments were called functional above 56.7% productive rearrangements and were called segregating when the between-donor standard deviation exceeded 5%. A statistical classification framework was built to diagnose cytomegalovirus status from the catalog of TCR beta chain sequences. V and J gene assignment, in a later analysis, came from comparing TCR nucleotide sequences with IMGT/GENE-DB human TR gene sequences. In a later analysis, CDR3 sequences and most-parsimonious VDJ recombination scenarios were assigned using the TCRdist pipeline. In a later analysis, each TCR beta chain was defined by its CDR3 amino acid sequence together with its V-gene family, and reads lacking a unique V-gene family were excluded. A later analysis removed 592 highly shared, low-generation-probability nucleotide sequences to deal with suspected cross-contamination and a sequencing artifact. For each public chain, a later analysis derived a clonal expansion index from normalized ranks of inferred template counts within each repertoire. A later analysis computed generation probabilities with a VDJ recombination model fitted to out-of-frame rearrangements, and checked the results against IGoR. Hypergeometric tests were used in a later analysis to score TCR-TCR, TCR-HLA and TCR-CMV co-occurrence, with a repertoire-size bias correction applied to the TCR pairs. False discovery rates were estimated in a later analysis by permuting HLA or CMV assignments 20 times. In a later analysis, co-occurring TCRs were grouped with DBSCAN, and TCRdist sequence similarity was added when clustering was performed within HLA-allele-positive subsets. For co-occurrence clustering, repertoires with fewer than 30,000 or more than 120,000 public chains were excluded, along with roughly 5 repertoires with anomalous nucleotide sharing. TCRdb holds this immuneACCESS table with in-frame rearrangements only. Some clones are missing; in checked studies, unresolved V genes explain under half, and the rest has no known cause. V, J and clone size derive from that table, while D and trimming were established from the DNA sequence. The sample contains under 200,000 clones, 76% of them found a single time. Together, the top ten hold about 0.69% of the sample.

Results the study describes overall, beyond this receptor: In a later analysis, TCR association rates were found to vary across HLA loci, with the most associated TCRs seen for DRB1 alleles and the fewest for HLA-C alleles. Assigning TCR associations to individual alleles was difficult when HLA alleles, especially DR and DQ, strongly co-occurred. A few of the identified cytomegalovirus-associated TCR beta chains were confirmed in vitro to be specific for cytomegalovirus antigens. The sequencing pipeline was judged likely to have produced a cluster of highly shared sequence variants as a technical artifact. An earlier analysis of around 500 of the donors showed that most TCR beta V segments appeared in productive rearrangements either about 87% or about 30% of the time, which broadly matched IMGT annotations. The earlier analysis of about 600 of the donors excluded over 15 rarely observed V segments, including chromosome 9 orphons, because counts were too low. While some public TCRs were present in many individuals, most TCR sequences turned up only very rarely across donors. The presence/absence analyses assumed that sequencing depth was roughly uniform across donors, and that assumption may not be true. In this cohort, only TCR beta chains were sequenced, and detectable features were limited by the absence of alpha or paired-chain data. The authors suggested that the approach could potentially be extended to other disease states and immunological phenotypes. Immune exposure information for the cohort was limited to CMV serostatus. Because some donors lacked HLA typing at each locus, the association tests relied only on the typed subset. In a later analysis, several top co-occurrence clusters were reported to appear linked to parvovirus B19, influenza, CMV and Epstein-Barr virus. A further reported finding was that TCR beta sequences accurately predicted the HLA-A and HLA-B alleles for most subjects in the first cohort. According to a later analysis, most CMV-associated TCR beta chains appeared to be HLA-restricted, and the HLA associations seemed to be driven largely by CMV exposure. A later genetic analysis reported fewer N-insertions in productive TCRs among donors in an Asian-associated ancestry cluster than the roughly 690-donor mean. Because the 87-base-pair reads could not distinguish some IMGT-functional V segments, including TRBV6-2 and TRBV6-3, those segments were excluded. Correlated functional status among segregating V segments might reflect linkage disequilibrium, but an unknown experimental factor could not be ruled out. In a later genetic analysis, a missense DCLRE1C variant was associated with V-gene and J-gene trimming of TCR beta chains, and the association was replicated in an independent cohort. In a later analysis, HLA-associated TCR beta chains were found to be more clonally expanded and to have lower generation probabilities than equally common non-associated chains. A total of roughly 160 TCR beta chains were listed by the study as associated with cytomegalovirus. At a false discovery rate of 0.05, a later analysis linked some 17,000 TCR beta sequences to specific HLA alleles. The classifier was reported to diagnose cytomegalovirus status with high specificity and sensitivity in both the original cohort and the validation cohort.

The TCR sequence derives from a female donor in good health and CMV-seronegative. The chain links TRBV6-1 with TRBJ2-7; a tentative D call is TRBD2 (5 bases match). The sample was PBMCs. The CDR3 loop reads CASNEGSYEQYF. The nucleotide sequence is given as TGTGCCAGCAACGAGGGTTCCTACGAGCAGTACTTC.